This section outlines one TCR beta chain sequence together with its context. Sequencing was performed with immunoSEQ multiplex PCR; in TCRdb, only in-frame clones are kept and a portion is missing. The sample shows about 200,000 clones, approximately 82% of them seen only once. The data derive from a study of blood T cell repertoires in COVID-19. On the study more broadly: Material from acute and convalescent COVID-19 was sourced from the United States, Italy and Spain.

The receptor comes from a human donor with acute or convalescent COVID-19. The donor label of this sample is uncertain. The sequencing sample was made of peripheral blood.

The CDR3 sequence: CASRGRTGVSPNSPLHF. The CDR3 coding sequence is TGTGCCAGCAGGGGAAGGACAGGGGTCAGCCCTAATTCACCCCTCCACTTT. The rearrangement joins TRBV27 to TRBJ1-6; TRBD1 matches 9 bases. The CDR3 length is 17 residues. Germline CDR1 is MNHEY and CDR2 is SMNVEV (reference sequence). The J segment lost 6 bases and the V segment lost 6 bases, leaving 12 bases of the junction unmatched.